Presented here are 31 T cell receptor beta chains from one specimen sequenced in a study of CD8+ T cells in alopecia areata. As the sequencing template, cDNA was produced by extracting RNA and reverse transcribing it. TCRdb's copy holds only in-frame clones and misses some; the assay was immunoSEQ multiplex PCR. The sample has about 210,000 clones; more than 30% are singletons. Regarding treatment: oral pan-JAK inhibitor, 5-10 mg twice daily. The sample consisted of CD4+ T cells sorted from blood, taken at approximately week 34, from a patient treated with tofacitinib. Receptors were obtained from a human donor with alopecia areata.

This clone was seen more than once but under ten times. The J gene is TRBJ2-2, the V gene TRBV7-3; 8 nucleotides align to TRBD2. J lost 10 bases, V lost 5 bases, and 12 bases had no gene match. The CDR3 consists of 15 residues. Germline assignment: CDR1 SGHTA and CDR2 FQGTGA. This CDR3 reads CASSTTSDPGEELFF. In DNA, the CDR3 is TGTGCCAGCAGCACGACTAGCGACCCTGGGGAGGAGCTGTTTTTT.

This clone was observed a single time. A read error may produce the germline difference seen at one junction end. V usage is TRBV7-9 and J usage is TRBJ1-1, with no clear D. The CDR3 covers 13 residues. CDR1 is SEHNR and CDR2 is FQNEAQ in the germline V gene (reference sequence). CDR3 in DNA: TGTGCCGCAACACCCCTCCAGAACACTGAAACTTTCTTT. Amino acid sequence: CAATPLQNTETFF.

This clone was seen only a few times. This chain joins TRBV5-1 and TRBJ1-5, with D unclear. In germline, CDR1 is SGHRS, CDR2 YFSETQ. V lost 5 bases and J lost 0, with 12 bases in between. The CDR3 runs 15 residues. In DNA, the CDR3 is TGCGCCAGCAGTCAGGATGGGAATAGCAATCAGCCCCAGCATTTT. Its protein product is CASSQDGNSNQPQHF. The complete variable domain, with remaining parts taken from reference TRBV5-1 and TRBJ1-5, reads KAGVTQTPRYLIKTRGQQVTLSCSPISGHRSVSWYQQTPGQGLQFLFEYFSETQRNKGNFPGRFSGRQFSNSRSEMNVSTLELGDSALYLCASSQDGNSNQPQHFGDGTRLSIL.

This clone turned up a few times. The junction departs from the called germline gene at one end, perhaps through a read error. The chain is built from TRBV2 and TRBJ2-2; the match to TRBD2 covers 7 bases. This CDR3 has 14 residues. Germline CDR1 SNHLY, CDR2 FYNNEI. Here the CDR3 DNA reads TGTGCCCGCAGGACTAGTGATAACACCGGGGAGCTGTTTTTT. It yields the protein CARRTSDNTGELFF.

About this clone: Compared with germline, one end of the junction differs, possibly owing to a read error. The J gene is TRBJ2-3, the V gene TRBV9, with D hard to call. Germline V gene data show CDR1 as SGDLS and CDR2 as YYNGEE. The CDR3 is made up of 15 amino acids. CDR3 sequence: CAGSVAPRYTDTQYF. The CDR3 region has the DNA TGTGCCGGCAGCGTAGCACCGCGATACACAGATACGCAGTATTTT.

This CDR3 is CAWSPWTGQGNTEAFF. In DNA form, the CDR3 reads TGTGCCTGGAGTCCCTGGACAGGCCAAGGGAACACTGAAGCTTTCTTT. This chain links TRBV30 with TRBJ1-1; TRBD1 agrees at 7 bases. The CDR3 is 16 residues long. Trimming cost V 2 bases and J 1 base; bases outside gene matches: 10. The V gene's germline CDR1 is GTSNPN and CDR2 SVGIG (reference sequence).

This clone was picked up many times. The CDR3 bases are TGTGCCACCCCTTTCTTCGGGGAGTCTGATACGCAGTATTTT. This sequence encodes CATPFFGESDTQYF. The genes are TRBV2 and TRBJ2-3, with D possibly being TRBD2 (5 bases). Trimming shortened V by 10 bases and J by 6 bases, and 20 bases separated the two germline ends. The CDR3 has 14 amino acids. Germline V CDR1 and CDR2: SNHLY, FYNNEI.

This clone has only a few counts. CDR3 sequence: CAISELAGVSYEQYF. The CDR3 coding sequence is TGTGCCATCAGTGAACTAGCGGGAGTAAGCTACGAGCAGTACTTC. V usage is TRBV10-3 and J usage is TRBJ2-7; 11 positions match TRBD2. The J segment lost 3 bases and the V segment lost 3 bases, leaving 4 bases of the junction unmatched. The CDR3 runs to 15 residues. Germline CDR1 and CDR2: ENHRY and SYGVKD.

This clone has more than one count but fewer than ten. At one end, the junction sequence differs from germline, possibly due to a read error. J is TRBJ2-2 and V is TRBV30, with 9 bases aligning to TRBD1. The CDR3 has 15 residues. Germline assignment: CDR1 GTSNPN and CDR2 SVGIG (reference sequence). The CDR3 nucleotides read TGTGCCTGGAGTGTCGGGGACAGGGACACGGGGGAGCTGTTTTTT. It is translated as CAWSVGDRDTGELFF.

In DNA, the CDR3 is TGTGCCAGCAGCTCATCGGACAGCCGACAATTTGAAGCTTTCTTT. This sequence encodes CASSSSDSRQFEAFF. The chain is built from TRBV7-2 and TRBJ1-1; a possible D gene is TRBD1 (6 bases). V dropped 4 bases and J dropped 7 bases, with 19 bases sitting between them. Germline CDR1 and CDR2: SGHTA and FQGNSA. The length of the CDR3 is 15 residues.

Concerning this clone itself: A read error may be the cause here, since a much bigger clone is one base away. The V call is TRBV5-1, the J call TRBJ2-1; D could derive from TRBD1 or TRBD2 (5 bases each). This CDR3 has 13 amino acids. V was pared by 2 bases and J by 7 bases, with 10 bases between. Germline-derived CDR1 and CDR2 are SGHRS and YFSETQ. This CDR3 reads CASSFREGNEQFF. CDR3 coding DNA: TGCGCCAGCAGCTTTCGAGAGGGGAATGAGCAGTTCTTC. Full variable domain (rest looked up from reference TRBV5-1 and TRBJ2-1): KAGVTQTPRYLIKTRGQQVTLSCSPISGHRSVSWYQQTPGQGLQFLFEYFSETQRNKGNFPGRFSGRQFSNSRSEMNVSTLELGDSALYLCASSFREGNEQFFGPGTRLTVL.

This chain connects TRBV14 to TRBJ1-3; 7 nucleotides line up with TRBD1. The V gene's germline CDR1 is SGHDN and CDR2 FVKESK. The CDR3 is made up of 16 amino acids. Trimming cost V 1 base and J 0 bases; bases outside gene matches: 3. The CDR3 DNA follows: TGTGCCAGCAGCCAAGCCACAGGGGTCTCTGGAAACACCATATATTTT. It specifies CASSQATGVSGNTIYF. Using reference TRBV14 and TRBJ1-3 for the parts outside the CDR3, the full variable domain is EAGVTQFPSHSVIEKGQTVTLRCDPISGHDNLYWYRRVMGKEIKFLLHFVKESKQDESGMPNNRFLAERTGGTYSTLKVQPAELEDSGVYFCASSQATGVSGNTIYFGEGSWLTVV.

The CDR3 spells CASSKNRDYGYTF. In nucleotides, the CDR3 is TGTGCCAGCAGTAAAAACAGGGACTATGGCTACACCTTC. The chain couples TRBV6-5 to TRBJ1-2; possible D gene TRBD1, 6 bases. This CDR3 is 13 amino acids long. Germline V gene data show CDR1 as MNHEY and CDR2 as SVGAGI. V shed 5 bases and J shed 3 bases, with 10 bases lying between them.

This chain uses TRBV2 with TRBJ1-5; D may be TRBD1 (5 bases). This CDR3 region has 13 residues. V lost 6 bases, J lost 11 bases, and 17 bases lay in between. Germline CDR1 is SNHLY and CDR2 is FYNNEI. CDR3 in DNA: TGTGCCAGCAGCGCAGGGTTACTTCGGTCCCAGCATTTT. This codes for CASSAGLLRSQHF. The whole variable domain, filled in from reference TRBV2 and TRBJ1-5, reads EPEVTQTPSHQVTQMGQEVILRCVPISNHLYFYWYRQILGQKVEFLVSFYNNEISEKSEIFDDQFSVERPDGSNFTLKIRSTKLEDSAMYFCASSAGLLRSQHFGDGTRLSIL.

J is TRBJ2-3 and V is TRBV7-9; maybe TRBD2 (7 bases). Between the trimmed V and J ends, which lost 0 bases and 4 bases, there was a span of 11 bases. The germline V gene encodes CDR1 SEHNR and CDR2 FQNEAQ (reference sequence). The CDR3 has 15 residues. CDR3 sequence reads: CASSLARGLADTQYF. DNA for the CDR3: TGTGCCAGCAGCTTAGCGCGGGGGCTGGCAGATACGCAGTATTTT.

This clone has only a few counts. The chain employs TRBV19 and TRBJ1-2; 11 nucleotides agree with TRBD1. Germline V gives CDR1 LNHDA, CDR2 SQIVND (reference sequence). The CDR3 has 15 amino acids. Germline trimming cut 3 bases from V and 4 bases from J; bases unmatched to any gene: 4. CDR3 sequence (DNA): TGTGCCAGTAGTATGGGACAGGGGGTCGGCTATGGCTACACCTTC. Translation: CASSMGQGVGYGYTF. The whole variable domain, remainder taken from reference TRBV19 and TRBJ1-2, is DGGITQSPKYLFRKEGQNVTLSCEQNLNHDAMYWYRQDPGQGLRLIYYSQIVNDFQKGDIAEGYSVSREKKESFPLTVTSAQKNPTAFYLCASSMGQGVGYGYTFGSGTRLTVV.

This chain joins TRBV6-1 and TRBJ1-5; D may be TRBD1 (6 bases). The germline CDR1 and CDR2 sequences are MNHNS and SASEGT. V gave up 6 bases and J gave up 6 bases, with 15 bases separating them. CDR3 length equals 14 residues. DNA of the CDR3: TGTGCCAGCAGGAAGGGGGGCCTAGGTCAGCCCCAGCATTTT. Translated, it gives CASRKGGLGQPQHF.

The chain links TRBV7-9 to TRBJ2-7, with a weak D call TRBD1 (6 bases). This CDR3 region has 13 residues. In germline, CDR1 is SEHNR, CDR2 FQNEAQ (reference sequence). Trimming took off 1 base at V and 3 bases at J, with 7 bases between the two ends. CDR3 loop: CASSLEQGYEQYF. The CDR3 DNA is TGTGCCAGCAGCTTAGAACAGGGCTACGAGCAGTACTTC.

The chain is built from TRBV4-1 and TRBJ2-1; 8 bases are a match to TRBD1. CDR1 is MGHRA, CDR2 YSYEKL, per germline. This CDR3 contains 17 residues. J was trimmed by 4 bases and V by 0 bases; bases with no gene match: 8. CDR3 sequence reads: CASSQDPTGDLYNEQFF. CDR3 nucleotide sequence: TGCGCCAGCAGCCAAGACCCGACAGGGGACCTTTACAATGAGCAGTTCTTC.

The table lists this clone with a few counts. V is TRBV7-9 and J is TRBJ1-4; 9 bases are a match to TRBD1. CDR3 length: 17 amino acids. V lost 1 base and J lost 1; bases outside the gene matches: 4. Germline CDR1 is SEHNR and CDR2 is FQNEAQ (reference sequence). The CDR3 DNA sequence: TGTGCCAGCAGCTTAGGTGACAGGGGGATAACTAATGAAAAACTGTTTTTT. Translating gives CASSLGDRGITNEKLFF.

This clone came up a few times. The chain recombines TRBV29-1 with TRBJ2-3; D remains unclear. CDR3 size: 13 residues. Germline lookup yields CDR1 SQVTM and CDR2 ANQGSEA. V lost 4 bases to trimming and J lost 2 bases, with 10 bases between them. The CDR3 bases are TGCAGCGTTGGTCTGCAGCTCACAGATACGCAGTATTTT. This translates into CSVGLQLTDTQYF.

This chain links TRBV19 with TRBJ1-2, with a tentative D call TRBD1 (6 bases). The V end lost 10 bases, the J end lost 6 bases, and 18 bases lay between the germline ends. Germline-derived CDR1 and CDR2 are LNHDA and SQIVND (reference sequence). The CDR3 is made up of 13 amino acids. DNA of the CDR3: TGTGCCATAGGGGGACCAGGCACCCATGGCTACACCTTC. It yields the protein CAIGGPGTHGYTF.

The J gene is TRBJ2-2, the V gene TRBV7-9; 12 bases align to TRBD2. V trimming: 5 bases; J trimming: 5 bases; junction bases outside the gene matches: 6. Germline V CDR1 and CDR2: SEHNR, FQNEAQ (reference sequence). There are 16 residues in the CDR3. For the CDR3, the DNA is TGTGCCAGCAGCGATAAAGGACTAGCGGGGACCGGGGAGCTGTTTTTT. This gives the protein CASSDKGLAGTGELFF.

This sequence joins TRBV4-1 and TRBJ1-2, with D perhaps TRBD1 (5 bases). The germline V gene encodes CDR1 MGHRA and CDR2 YSYEKL. This CDR3 has 16 residues. Trimming left V 0 bases short and J 2 bases short, with 13 bases between. The CDR3 DNA reads TGCGCCAGCAGCCAAGACGGGGGACCGCAGAACTATGGCTACACCTTC. Amino acids: CASSQDGGPQNYGYTF.

The gene calls are TRBV5-1 and TRBJ1-4; D remains unclear. CDR3 size: 15 residues. Germline-derived CDR1 and CDR2 are SGHRS and YFSETQ. Trimming cost V 4 bases and J 0 bases, with 10 bases left between them. The CDR3 is CASSKDGATNEKLFF. Here the CDR3 DNA reads TGCGCCAGCAGCAAGGACGGAGCAACTAATGAAAAACTGTTTTTT.

The genes are TRBV6-5 and TRBJ2-1; D gene ambiguous. The CDR3 totals 13 residues. Trimming stripped 7 bases from V and 7 bases from J, with 14 bases between. Germline CDR1 is MNHEY and CDR2 is SVGAGI. The CDR3 nucleotides read TGTGCCAGCATGTCGTATGTAGGGAATGAGCAGTTCTTC. Translated: CASMSYVGNEQFF.

This clone has only a few counts. The CDR3: CASSETGAVNEQFF. Here the CDR3 DNA reads TGTGCCAGCAGTGAGACAGGGGCCGTCAATGAGCAGTTCTTC. The rearrangement uses TRBV5-6 and TRBJ2-1; 8 bases agree with TRBD1. Losses at the gene ends were 5 bases for V and 6 bases for J; bases not matched to a gene: 7. CDR1 SGHDT and CDR2 YYEEEE come from the germline V gene. The CDR3 covers 14 residues.

The rearrangement joins TRBV30 to TRBJ2-1; 7 nucleotides align to TRBD2. The CDR3 has 17 amino acids. Unmatched junction bases numbered 10, after V lost 2 bases and J lost 0 bases. Germline assignment: CDR1 GTSNPN and CDR2 SVGIG (reference sequence). The CDR3 bases are TGTGCCTGGAGTAACAGCGGGGCCCCAAGCTCCTACAATGAGCAGTTCTTC. Its protein is CAWSNSGAPSSYNEQFF.

This clone came up a few times. The chain combines TRBV25-1 with TRBJ1-1; D is unresolved. V was trimmed by 1 base and J by 5 bases, leaving 8 bases between them. The CDR3 consists of 13 residues. From germline, CDR1 is MGHDK and CDR2 SYGVNS. The CDR3 DNA follows: TGTGCCAGCAGTGAATGGAAGGAAACTGAAGCTTTCTTT. This encodes CASSEWKETEAFF.

Only a few counts were recorded for this clone. The gene calls are TRBV6-1 and TRBJ1-2; TRBD1 aligns across 7 bases. Per the germline V gene, CDR1 is MNHNS and CDR2 is SASEGT. The CDR3 length is 17 residues. Trimming took 2 bases from V and 4 from J; bases not matched to a gene: 13. In nucleotides, the CDR3 is TGTGCCAGCAGTGAAAGGCTAGGGGACAGTGGCCCCTATGGCTACACCTTC. Protein product: CASSERLGDSGPYGYTF.

V usage is TRBV5-1 and J usage is TRBJ2-3; possible D gene TRBD1, 6 bases. This CDR3 is 16 amino acids long. V lost 3 bases to trimming and J lost 2 bases, with 16 bases between them. Germline-derived CDR1 and CDR2 are SGHRS and YFSETQ. The CDR3 sequence: CASSSSGAYVTDTQYF. The CDR3 bases are TGCGCCAGCAGCTCCTCAGGGGCCTATGTCACAGATACGCAGTATTTT.